The 4 T cell receptor beta chains below were found in one sample sequenced in a study of shared clonotypes between healthy human individuals. Generated by immunoSEQ multiplex PCR, the TCRdb table keeps only in-frame clones and is missing some. The repertoire includes 1.6 million or so clones, around 98.5% of them detected once, and about 0.35% sits in the top ten. The sequenced sample consisted of naive CD4+ T cells sorted from blood. Subset meaning: CD45RA+ positively selected. The receptors shown here come from a man aged 25 to 40 in good health.

As for this clone: The same CDR3 is also encoded by other DNA sequences in this sample. The chain recombines TRBV18 with TRBJ2-3; D is ambiguous. V was shortened by 0 bases and J by 1 base, with 8 bases between the two germline ends. CDR3 size: 15 residues. Germline CDR1 KGHSH, CDR2 LQKENI. CDR3 DNA sequence: TGTGCCAGCTCACCACCTGGTAGGGGCACAGATACGCAGTATTTT. Its protein is CASSPPGRGTDTQYF.

This clone was found once. This sequence joins TRBV10-3 and TRBJ1-2; no definite D call. The CDR3 has 13 amino acids. Germline V gene data show CDR1 as ENHRY and CDR2 as SYGVKD. The ends were cut back, 4 bases at V and 7 bases at J, with 13 bases in the middle. CDR3 in amino acids: CAISGGQSPGYTF. In nucleotides, the CDR3 is TGTGCCATCAGTGGCGGGCAGAGCCCTGGCTACACCTTC.

J is TRBJ1-3 and V is TRBV7-9; D is unclear. V gave up 5 bases and J gave up 0 bases, with 11 bases separating them. Germline-derived CDR1 and CDR2 are SEHNR and FQNEAQ (reference sequence). The CDR3 runs 15 residues. The CDR3, as DNA: TGTGCCAGCAGCATACGGACCTCCTCTGGAAACACCATATATTTT. This codes for CASSIRTSSGNTIYF.

In this sample, this clone turned up once. The chain links TRBV29-1 to TRBJ2-5, with D unresolved. This CDR3 has 12 amino acids. Germline V gene sequence: CDR1 SQVTM, CDR2 ANQGSEA. CDR3 in amino acids: CRPPTRGETQYF. DNA of the CDR3: TGCAGGCCCCCCACGCGAGGAGAGACCCAGTACTTC.